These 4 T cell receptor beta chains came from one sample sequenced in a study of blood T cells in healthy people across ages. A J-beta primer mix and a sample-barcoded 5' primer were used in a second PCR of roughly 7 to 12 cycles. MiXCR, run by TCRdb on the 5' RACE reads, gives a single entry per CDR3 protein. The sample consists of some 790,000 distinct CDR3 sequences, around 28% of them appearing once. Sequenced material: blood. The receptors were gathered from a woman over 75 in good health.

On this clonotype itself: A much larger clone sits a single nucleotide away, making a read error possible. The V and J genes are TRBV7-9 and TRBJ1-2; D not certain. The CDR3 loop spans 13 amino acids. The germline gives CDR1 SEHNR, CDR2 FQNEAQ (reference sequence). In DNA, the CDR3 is TGTGCCAGCAGCTTAGAACGAGGTTATGGCTGCACCTTC. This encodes CASSLERGYGCTF.

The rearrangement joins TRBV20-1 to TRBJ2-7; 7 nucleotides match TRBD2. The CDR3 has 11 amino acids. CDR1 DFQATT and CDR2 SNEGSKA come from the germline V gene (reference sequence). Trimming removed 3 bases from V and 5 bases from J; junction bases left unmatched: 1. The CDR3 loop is CSASGRDEQYF. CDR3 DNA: TGCAGTGCTAGTGGGAGGGACGAGCAGTACTTC.

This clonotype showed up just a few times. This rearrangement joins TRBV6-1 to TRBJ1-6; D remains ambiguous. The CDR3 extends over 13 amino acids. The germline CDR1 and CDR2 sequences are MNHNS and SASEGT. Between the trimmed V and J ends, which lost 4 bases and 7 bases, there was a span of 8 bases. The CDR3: CASSATENSPLHF. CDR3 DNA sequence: TGTGCCAGCAGTGCAACAGAGAATTCACCCCTCCACTTT.

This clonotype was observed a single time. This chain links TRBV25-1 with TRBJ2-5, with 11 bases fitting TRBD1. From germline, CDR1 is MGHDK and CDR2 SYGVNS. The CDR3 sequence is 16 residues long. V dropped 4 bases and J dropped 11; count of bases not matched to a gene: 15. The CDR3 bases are TGTGCCAGCAGTGGAGAGGCGGACAGGGGGCGAGAGGAGCAGTACTTC. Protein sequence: CASSGEADRGREEQYF.